The 25 T cell receptor beta chains in this list originate from one sample, sequenced in a study of blood T cell repertoires in COVID-19. TCRdb's copy holds only in-frame clones and misses some; the assay was immunoSEQ multiplex PCR. The sample contains a few hundred thousand clones, under 85% of which appear only once. The specimen sequenced was PBMCs or T cells enriched from blood (not recorded which). These receptors were collected from a woman in her forties or fifties who had recovered from COVID-19.

The rearrangement links TRBV18 to TRBJ1-2, with a weak D call TRBD1 (6 bases). The germline V and J ends were trimmed by 4 bases and 5 bases, with 8 bases remaining between them. CDR3 size: 12 residues. CDR1 is KGHSH, CDR2 LQKENI, per germline. In nucleotides, the CDR3 is TGTGCCAGCTCACAGGGGGAGTATGGCTACACCTTC. Its translation: CASSQGEYGYTF.

The chain carries TRBV5-6 and TRBJ2-5; 8 bases are a match to TRBD1. The CDR3 is made up of 14 amino acids. Germline V lookup: CDR1 SGHDT, CDR2 YYEEEE. V lost 6 bases, J lost 2 bases, and 6 bases stayed unmatched. The CDR3 protein is CASTLGQAQETQYF. CDR3 nucleotide sequence: TGTGCCAGCACCCTGGGACAGGCTCAAGAGACCCAGTACTTC.

The chain recombines TRBV21-1 with TRBJ1-3; the table's D call TRBD1 went unverified against the DNA. TRBV21-1 is listed as a pseudogene. CDR3 length equals 18 residues. CDR3 bases: TGTGCCAGCAGCAACCCGGGACACCGATCACCCTCTGGAAACACCATATATTTT. It codes for CASSNPGHRSPSGNTIYF.

The chain carries TRBV5-8 and TRBJ2-7; D call uncertain. Germline CDR1 reads SGHTS; CDR2 reads YDEGEE. V dropped 0 bases and J dropped 4 bases, with 8 bases sitting between them. This CDR3 spans 13 amino acids. The CDR3 nucleotides read TGTGCCAGCAGCTTGGCCACGAGGTACGAGCAGTACTTC. Translating it yields CASSLATRYEQYF. The full variable domain, with the rest looked up from reference TRBV5-8 and TRBJ2-7, is EAGVTQSPTHLIKTRGQQATLRCSPISGHTSVYWYQQALGLGLQFLLWYDEGEERNRGNFPPRFSGRQFPNYSSELNVNALELEDSALYLCASSLATRYEQYFGPGTRLTVT.

The rearrangement uses TRBV2 and TRBJ1-1; no definite D call. This CDR3 comprises 12 residues. The ends were cut back, 11 bases at V and 1 base at J, with 11 bases in the middle. The germline gives CDR1 SNHLY, CDR2 FYNNEI. CDR3 residues: CARSGENTEAFF. CDR3 nucleotide sequence: TGTGCCCGGAGCGGAGAGAACACTGAAGCTTTCTTT.

This clone was observed a few times. The CDR3, as DNA: TGTGCCAGCAGCAACGGACAGGGGGGACTAAGCTCCTACAATGAGCAGTTCTTC. Protein sequence: CASSNGQGGLSSYNEQFF. The V call is TRBV5-4, the J call TRBJ2-1; TRBD1 aligns across 10 bases. Unmatched junction bases numbered 10, after V lost 4 bases and J lost 0 bases. CDR1 and CDR2 from the germline V gene are SGHNT and YYREEE (reference sequence). This CDR3 is 18 amino acids long.

V usage is TRBV20-1 and J usage is TRBJ1-1; TRBD1 aligns across 7 bases. Losses at the gene ends were 3 bases for V and 0 bases for J; bases not matched to a gene: 4. The germline CDR1 and CDR2 sequences are DFQATT and SNEGSKA (reference sequence). The CDR3 is 14 residues long. Here the CDR3 DNA reads TGCAGTGCTAGTTCGACAGGGCTGAACACTGAAGCTTTCTTT. Translated: CSASSTGLNTEAFF.

This clone was recorded only once. The CDR3 sequence: CASSRVGDRGGYTF. The CDR3 DNA reads TGTGCCAGCAGCCGGGTGGGGGACAGGGGAGGCTACACCTTC. The V and J genes are TRBV3-1 (or the pseudogene TRBV3-2) and TRBJ1-2, with 10 bases aligning to TRBD1. J gave up 8 bases and V 4 bases, and 7 bases lay outside the gene matches. The CDR3 has 14 residues. Germline CDR1 is LGHDT and CDR2 is YNNKEL (reference sequence).

The V gene is TRBV7-9, the J gene TRBJ1-2, with D uncertain. The CDR3 runs to 13 residues. Germline V gene data show CDR1 as SEHNR and CDR2 as FQNEAQ (reference sequence). Trimming cost V 6 bases and J 0 bases, with 8 bases left between them. The CDR3 spells CASRLASNYGYTF. The DNA of the CDR3 is TGTGCCAGCAGACTAGCCTCTAACTATGGCTACACCTTC.

CDR3 nucleotide sequence: TGTGCCAGCAGCTGGGGGCCCCGGACCTACGAGCAGTACTTC. The encoded protein is CASSWGPRTYEQYF. This sequence joins TRBV5-5 and TRBJ2-7, with D possibly being TRBD1 (6 bases). The V end lost 3 bases, the J end lost 2 bases, and 12 bases lay between the germline ends. Germline-derived CDR1 and CDR2 are SGHKS and YYEKEE (reference sequence). The CDR3 totals 14 residues.

The chain employs TRBV6-2 or TRBV6-3 and TRBJ1-1; D might be TRBD1 (6 bases). The germline V gene has CDR1 MNHEY and CDR2 SVGEGT. The CDR3 consists of 15 residues. The V end lost 4 bases, the J end lost 0 bases, and 12 bases lay between the germline ends. As DNA, the CDR3 is TGTGCCAGCAGTTCGACGACAGGATTGAACACTGAAGCTTTCTTT. It encodes CASSSTTGLNTEAFF.

This clone has only one observation. The chain carries TRBV3-1 (or the pseudogene TRBV3-2) and TRBJ2-7; D is unresolved. Looked up from germline, CDR1 is LGHDT and CDR2 is YNNKEL (reference sequence). The ends were cut back, 4 bases at V and 5 bases at J, with 12 bases in the middle. The CDR3 is 13 residues long. The CDR3 here is CASSPGDRNEQYF. CDR3 DNA: TGTGCCAGCAGCCCCGGAGATCGGAACGAGCAGTACTTC.

This chain joins TRBV6-5 and TRBJ1-2; D not certain. Germline lookup yields CDR1 MNHEY and CDR2 SVGAGI. Trimming removed 0 bases from V and 7 bases from J, with 9 bases in between. This CDR3 spans 13 amino acids. The CDR3 nucleotides read TGTGCCAGCAGTTACTCCGGGTTGGCTGGCTACACCTTC. Residues: CASSYSGLAGYTF.

Here the CDR3 DNA reads TGTGCCAGCAGCATGGACAGTTACGAGCAGTACTTC. It is translated as CASSMDSYEQYF. The chain couples TRBV5-4 to TRBJ2-7; D is perhaps TRBD1 (6 bases). Germline CDR1 reads SGHNT; CDR2 reads YYREEE (reference sequence). The CDR3 covers 12 residues. V was shortened by 4 bases and J by 4 bases, with 9 bases between the two germline ends.

The chain has TRBV21-1 and TRBJ2-7; the D call in the table, TRBD2, was not verified against the DNA. TRBV21-1 is a recognized pseudogene. This CDR3 has 15 amino acids. The CDR3 is CASRGRRGSHDEQYF. For the CDR3, the DNA is TGTGCCAGCAGGGGGAGGAGGGGAAGTCATGACGAGCAGTACTTC.

The rearrangement links TRBV6-5 to TRBJ1-2; 9 bases map to TRBD1. Germline values: CDR1 MNHEY, CDR2 SVGAGI. Trimming removed 4 bases from V and 6 bases from J; junction bases left unmatched: 9. The CDR3 sequence is 15 residues long. The CDR3 here is CASSSGGQGLNGYTF. CDR3 sequence (DNA): TGTGCCAGCAGTTCGGGGGGACAGGGCTTGAATGGCTACACCTTC.

The gene calls are TRBV7-2 and TRBJ2-1; 8 nucleotides align to TRBD1. The germline V gene has CDR1 SGHTA and CDR2 FQGNSA. V dropped 1 base and J dropped 2; count of bases not matched to a gene: 7. The CDR3 has 17 amino acids. In DNA form, the CDR3 reads TGTGCCAGCAGCTTAGATATTAGGGACAGGACCTACAATGAGCAGTTCTTC. It yields the protein CASSLDIRDRTYNEQFF.

The chain uses TRBV2 and TRBJ1-2; weak D call: TRBD1 (6 bases). The CDR3 has 13 residues. Germline V gives CDR1 SNHLY, CDR2 FYNNEI. Trimming pared 8 bases from V and 1 base from J, leaving 11 bases between. CDR3 protein: CASAGDINYGYTF. CDR3 DNA sequence: TGTGCCAGCGCGGGGGACATTAACTATGGCTACACCTTC.

This chain joins TRBV2 and TRBJ2-5, with D maybe TRBD2 (6 bases). Trimming took 8 bases from V and 1 from J, leaving 20 bases between them. The CDR3 sequence is 16 residues long. Germline V lookup: CDR1 SNHLY, CDR2 FYNNEI. CDR3 loop: CASQWRGSGLQETQYF. The CDR3 DNA is TGTGCCAGCCAATGGAGGGGTTCGGGCCTCCAAGAGACCCAGTACTTC.

Ten or more counts support this clone. This rearrangement joins TRBV7-9 to TRBJ1-1; 11 bases fit TRBD1. The CDR3 has 18 amino acids. Trimming cost V 5 bases and J 3 bases; bases outside gene matches: 14. Looked up from germline, CDR1 is SEHNR and CDR2 is FQNEAQ (reference sequence). DNA of the CDR3: TGTGCCAGCAGCCCCCAATTCCGGGACAGGGGGTCAGACACTGAAGCTTTCTTT. It codes for CASSPQFRDRGSDTEAFF. Drawing the rest from reference TRBV7-9 and TRBJ1-1, the complete variable domain is DTGVSQNPRHKITKRGQNVTFRCDPISEHNRLYWYRQTLGQGPEFLTYFQNEAQLEKSRLLSDRFSAERPKGSFSTLEIQRTEQGDSAMYLCASSPQFRDRGSDTEAFFGQGTRLTVV.

The genes are TRBV7-6 and TRBJ1-6; D may be TRBD1 (6 bases). Germline V gene lookup returns CDR1 SGHVS and CDR2 FNYEAQ. Trimming pared 1 base from V and 7 bases from J, leaving 11 bases between. The CDR3 sequence is 15 residues long. CDR3 sequence: CASSLGTADNSPLHF. The CDR3 DNA reads as TGTGCCAGCAGCTTAGGGACAGCCGACAATTCACCCCTCCACTTT.

The chain uses TRBV3-1 (or the pseudogene TRBV3-2) and TRBJ1-1, with TRBD1 matching 7 bases. Germline CDR1 and CDR2: LGHDT and YNNKEL (reference sequence). The V and J ends lost 4 bases and 6 bases, in that order; junction bases with no gene match: 8. The CDR3 extends over 14 amino acids. CDR3 amino acids: CASSPRDRQSEAFF. CDR3 DNA sequence: TGTGCCAGCAGCCCCCGGGACAGACAATCTGAAGCTTTCTTT.

CDR3 residues: CASSLSGFSYEQYF. The CDR3 bases are TGTGCCAGCAGCTTATCAGGGTTCTCCTACGAGCAGTACTTC. V and J are TRBV7-2 and TRBJ2-7; possibly TRBD1 for D (5 bases). Looked up from germline, CDR1 is SGHTA and CDR2 is FQGNSA. The CDR3 covers 14 residues. V shed 2 bases and J shed 0 bases, with 8 bases lying between them.

The V gene is TRBV10-3, the J gene TRBJ2-3; 11 nucleotides align to TRBD1. Unmatched junction bases numbered 4, after V lost 6 bases and J lost 5 bases. The CDR3 has 14 amino acids. Germline-derived CDR1 and CDR2 are ENHRY and SYGVKD. Written as DNA, the CDR3 is TGTGCCATCAGCCCGGGACAGGGGGTAGATACGCAGTATTTT. This sequence encodes CAISPGQGVDTQYF.

The CDR3 reads CASSVGHGQGNSPLHF. CDR3 DNA sequence: TGTGCCAGCAGCGTAGGCCACGGTCAGGGTAATTCACCCCTCCACTTT. J is TRBJ1-6 and V is TRBV9; TRBD1 might be the D (5 bases). Trimming left V 0 bases short and J 6 bases short, with 13 bases between. CDR3 length equals 16 residues. Germline assignment: CDR1 SGDLS and CDR2 YYNGEE.